Below, one TCR beta chain is given with its context. Its antigen is unknown. The data were taken from a study of post-analysis software for immune sequencing data. Study as a whole: Both relapsing-remitting and secondary progressive multiple sclerosis featured among the disease courses, as did progressive-relapsing multiple sclerosis. General study results and limits: Elevated frequency relative to controls characterized 4 or 5 TRBV segments in patients, TRBV5-6, TRBV5-1 and TRBV20-1 among them. The study found significantly lower normalized Chao1 diversity in multiple sclerosis patients than in controls. Samples prepared in the same batch strongly co-clustered by F measure.

Libraries were made from TCR beta cDNA, and they carried unique molecular identifiers. T cells, roughly 0.95 to 10 million of them, yielded some 500,000 cDNA molecules. In TCRdb, the PCR reads were re-called with MiXCR into one record per CDR3 protein. Found here are about 570,000 distinct CDR3 sequences, approximately 34% of them singletons; the top ten hold 4.5% to 7.5%. There are 14 residues in the CDR3. This receptor was obtained from a girl aged 2-17 years with multiple sclerosis. Sequenced: blood. V usage is TRBV21-1 and J usage is TRBJ1-5. TRBV21-1 is noted as a pseudogene. CDR3 protein: CASSTRTADQPQHF. DNA for the CDR3: TGTGCCAGCAGCACAAGGACAGCGGATCAGCCCCAGCATTTT.